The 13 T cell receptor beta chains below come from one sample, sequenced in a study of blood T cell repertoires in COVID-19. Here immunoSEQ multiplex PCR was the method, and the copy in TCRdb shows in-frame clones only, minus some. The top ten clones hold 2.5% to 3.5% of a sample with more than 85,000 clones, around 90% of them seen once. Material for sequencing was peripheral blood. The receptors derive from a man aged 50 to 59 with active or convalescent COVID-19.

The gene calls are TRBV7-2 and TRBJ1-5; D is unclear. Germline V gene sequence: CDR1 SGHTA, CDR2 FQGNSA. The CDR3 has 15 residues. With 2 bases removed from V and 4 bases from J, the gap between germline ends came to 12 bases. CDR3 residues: CASSLWASYNQPQHF. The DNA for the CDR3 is TGTGCCAGCAGCTTATGGGCCTCTTATAATCAGCCCCAGCATTTT.

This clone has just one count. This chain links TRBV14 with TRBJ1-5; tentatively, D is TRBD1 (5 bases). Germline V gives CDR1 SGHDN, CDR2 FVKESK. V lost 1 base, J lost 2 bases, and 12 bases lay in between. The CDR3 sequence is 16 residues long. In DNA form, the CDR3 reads TGTGCCAGCAGCCAAGGTTTAGGAGGGGGCAATCAGCCCCAGCATTTT. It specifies CASSQGLGGGNQPQHF. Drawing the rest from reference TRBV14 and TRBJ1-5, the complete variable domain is EAGVTQFPSHSVIEKGQTVTLRCDPISGHDNLYWYRRVMGKEIKFLLHFVKESKQDESGMPNNRFLAERTGGTYSTLKVQPAELEDSGVYFCASSQGLGGGNQPQHFGDGTRLSIL.

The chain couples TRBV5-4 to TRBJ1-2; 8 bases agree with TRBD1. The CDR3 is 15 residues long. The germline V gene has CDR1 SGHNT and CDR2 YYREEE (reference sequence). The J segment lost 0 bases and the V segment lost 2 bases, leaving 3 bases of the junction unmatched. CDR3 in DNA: TGTGCCAGCAGCTTAGGGACAGGAGCTAACTATGGCTACACCTTC. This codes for CASSLGTGANYGYTF.

The CDR3, as DNA: TGTGCCAGCAGCCAAACATACAATGAGCAGTTCTTC. Encoded protein: CASSQTYNEQFF. The chain recombines TRBV7-6 with TRBJ2-1; D is ambiguous. V shed 5 bases and J shed 4 bases, with 6 bases lying between them. Germline CDR1 SGHVS, CDR2 FNYEAQ. The CDR3 consists of 12 residues.

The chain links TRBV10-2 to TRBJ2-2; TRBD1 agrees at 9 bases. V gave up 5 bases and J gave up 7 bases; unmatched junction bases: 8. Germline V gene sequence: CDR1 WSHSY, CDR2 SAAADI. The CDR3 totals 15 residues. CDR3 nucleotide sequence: TGCGCCAGCAGTCCGGGACAGGGTTTAGTCGGGGAGCTGTTTTTT. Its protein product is CASSPGQGLVGELFF.

The CDR3 loop is CASSYSGQLYGYTF. CDR3 sequence (DNA): TGTGCCAGCAGTTACTCGGGACAGCTCTATGGCTACACCTTC. The chain couples TRBV6-5 to TRBJ1-2, with 7 bases that match TRBD1. The CDR3 totals 14 residues. From germline, CDR1 is MNHEY and CDR2 SVGAGI. Unmatched junction bases numbered 2, after V lost 0 bases and J lost 4 bases.

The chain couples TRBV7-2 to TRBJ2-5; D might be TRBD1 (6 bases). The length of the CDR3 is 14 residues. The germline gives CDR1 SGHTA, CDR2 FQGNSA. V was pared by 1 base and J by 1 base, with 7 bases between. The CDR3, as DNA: TGTGCCAGCAGCTTAGGGACAGTCCAAGAGACCCAGTACTTC. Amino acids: CASSLGTVQETQYF.

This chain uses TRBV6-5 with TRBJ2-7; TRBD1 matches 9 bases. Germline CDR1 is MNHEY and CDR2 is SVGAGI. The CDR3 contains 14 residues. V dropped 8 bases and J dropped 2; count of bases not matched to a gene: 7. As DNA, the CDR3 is TGTGCCAGCTATTCCGGGACAGGGACCTACGAGCAGTACTTC. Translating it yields CASYSGTGTYEQYF.

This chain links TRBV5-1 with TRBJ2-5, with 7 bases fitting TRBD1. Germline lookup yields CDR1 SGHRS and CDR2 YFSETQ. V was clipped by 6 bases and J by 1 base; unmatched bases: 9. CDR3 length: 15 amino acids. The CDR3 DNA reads TGCGCCAGCACCCCGCCCGCAGGGGGCCAAGAGACCCAGTACTTC. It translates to CASTPPAGGQETQYF.

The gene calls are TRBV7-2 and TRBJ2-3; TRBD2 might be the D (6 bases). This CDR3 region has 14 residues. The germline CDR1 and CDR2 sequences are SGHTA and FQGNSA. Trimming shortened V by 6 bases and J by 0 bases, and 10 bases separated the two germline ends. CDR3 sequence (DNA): TGTGCCAGCAGTTCCGGACTAAGCACAGATACGCAGTATTTT. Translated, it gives CASSSGLSTDTQYF.

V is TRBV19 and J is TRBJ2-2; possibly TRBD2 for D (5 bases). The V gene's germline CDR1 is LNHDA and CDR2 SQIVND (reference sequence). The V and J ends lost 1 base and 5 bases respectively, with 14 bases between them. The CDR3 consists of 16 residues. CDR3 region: CASSIAIATPTGELFF. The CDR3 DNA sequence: TGTGCCAGTAGTATAGCTATAGCGACACCGACCGGGGAGCTGTTTTTT. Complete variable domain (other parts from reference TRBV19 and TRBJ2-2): DGGITQSPKYLFRKEGQNVTLSCEQNLNHDAMYWYRQDPGQGLRLIYYSQIVNDFQKGDIAEGYSVSREKKESFPLTVTSAQKNPTAFYLCASSIAIATPTGELFFGEGSRLTVL.

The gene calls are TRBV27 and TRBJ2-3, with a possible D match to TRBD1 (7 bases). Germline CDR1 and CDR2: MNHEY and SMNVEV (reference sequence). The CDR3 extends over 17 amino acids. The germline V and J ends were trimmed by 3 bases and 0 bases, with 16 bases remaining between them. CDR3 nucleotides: TGTGCCAGCAGTTTCGGAGGGGGCCTACTTAGCACAGATACGCAGTATTTT. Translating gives CASSFGGGLLSTDTQYF.

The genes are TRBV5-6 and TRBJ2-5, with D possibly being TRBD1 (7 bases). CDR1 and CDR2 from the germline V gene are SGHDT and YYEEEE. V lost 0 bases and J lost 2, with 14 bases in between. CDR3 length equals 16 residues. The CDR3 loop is CASSLVGGTVQETQYF. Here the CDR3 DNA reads TGTGCCAGCAGCTTGGTTGGCGGGACAGTACAAGAGACCCAGTACTTC.